Included here is one T cell receptor (beta chain) sequence, with context. This sample is drawn from a study of blood T cell repertoires in COVID-19. At the level of the study: PBMCs, B-cell-depleted T cells, or T cells provided the cDNA or gDNA that made up the material.

With 6 bases clipped from V and 4 bases from J, the junction kept 12 bases outside the gene matches. Germline V CDR1 and CDR2: SEHNR, FQNEAQ (reference sequence). CDR3 length equals 17 residues. Per the study methods: Estimated nucleated cell counts came from reference gene primer amplification. Repertoires were generated with immunoSEQ multiplex PCR, while TCRdb's copy carries only in-frame clones and drops some. The V and J calls and clone size are taken from that table; D and trimming were inferred from the DNA. The table has about 320,000 clones, 85% seen once. V usage is TRBV7-9 and J usage is TRBJ2-1; 10 bases line up with TRBD1. This receptor was taken from a woman aged 25 to 39 who had been exposed to COVID-19. Sequencing input: PBMCs or T cells enriched from blood (not recorded which). This CDR3 reads CASRGSPTGGGYNEQFF. The CDR3, as DNA: TGTGCCAGCAGAGGATCCCCGACAGGGGGCGGATACAATGAGCAGTTCTTC.